These 17 T cell receptor beta chains share one sample of origin, sequenced in a study of blood T cell repertoires in COVID-19. Using immunoSEQ multiplex PCR, the repertoire was profiled, and TCRdb retains in-frame clones only, with some absent. The table has around 160,000 clones, 84% seen once; the top ten hold 35% to 40%. The sample consisted of peripheral blood. Receptor source: a human donor in a cohort sampled during active COVID-19.

This clone is a singleton in its sample. The V and J genes are TRBV7-2 and TRBJ2-5, with 8 bases matching TRBD2. CDR3 size: 17 residues. CDR1 and CDR2 from the germline V gene are SGHTA and FQGNSA. Losses at the gene ends were 2 bases for V and 5 bases for J; bases not matched to a gene: 13. CDR3 in amino acids: CASSLLRGEGNSETQYF. DNA for the CDR3: TGTGCCAGCAGCTTATTGCGGGGGGAGGGGAACAGCGAGACCCAGTACTTC.

The rearrangement links TRBV9 to TRBJ2-2, with a tentative D call TRBD1 (5 bases). Germline CDR1 and CDR2: SGDLS and YYNGEE. The CDR3 totals 16 residues. Trimming stripped 4 bases from V and 5 bases from J, with 18 bases between. CDR3 in amino acids: CASSPMGRVGTGELFF. The CDR3 DNA reads as TGTGCCAGCAGCCCGATGGGCAGGGTTGGAACCGGGGAGCTGTTTTTT.

This chain joins TRBV6-5 and TRBJ1-1; D is unresolved. The CDR3 spans 15 residues. The germline V gene has CDR1 MNHEY and CDR2 SVGAGI. Trimming took off 5 bases at V and 0 bases at J, with 13 bases between the two ends. Here the CDR3 DNA reads TGTGCCAGCAGTCAGGAACCGGGAGTGAACACTGAAGCTTTCTTT. Translating gives CASSQEPGVNTEAFF.

The chain is built from TRBV7-2 and TRBJ2-6; 9 bases map to TRBD1. The CDR3 consists of 16 residues. In germline, CDR1 is SGHTA, CDR2 FQGNSA. The trim removed 5 bases at V and 2 bases at J, leaving 4 bases unmatched. CDR3 coding DNA: TGTGCCAGCAGCCTACAGGGGGCTGCTGGGGCCAACGTCCTGACTTTC. It yields the protein CASSLQGAAGANVLTF.

The chain uses TRBV5-1 and TRBJ2-5, with D possibly TRBD1 on 5 matching bases. V gave up 4 bases and J gave up 2 bases, with 12 bases separating them. Germline loops: CDR1 SGHRS, CDR2 YFSETQ. The length of the CDR3 is 14 residues. CDR3 amino acids: CASSVWGPQETQYF. In nucleotides, the CDR3 is TGCGCCAGCAGCGTTTGGGGCCCACAAGAGACCCAGTACTTC.

The rearrangement joins TRBV9 to TRBJ2-1, with 7 bases aligning to TRBD1. The CDR3 is made up of 14 amino acids. J gave up 3 bases and V 0 bases, and 0 bases lay outside the gene matches. CDR1 SGDLS and CDR2 YYNGEE come from the germline V gene. CDR3 bases: TGTGCCAGCAGCGTAGGGACAGGCTACAATGAGCAGTTCTTC. The encoded protein is CASSVGTGYNEQFF. The full variable domain, in which reference TRBV9 and TRBJ2-1 provide the parts outside the CDR3, is DSGVTQTPKHLITATGQRVTLRCSPRSGDLSVYWYQQSLDQGLQFLIQYYNGEERAKGNILERFSAQQFPDLHSELNLSSLELGDSALYFCASSVGTGYNEQFFGPGTRLTVL.

V gene TRBV11-2 combines with J gene TRBJ2-7; D perhaps matches TRBD1 (6 bases). The germline CDR1 and CDR2 sequences are SGHAT and FQNNGV. The CDR3 has 16 residues. Trimming removed 2 bases from V and 3 bases from J, with 17 bases in between. CDR3 amino acids: CASSLSQGQGGYEQYF. The CDR3 nucleotides are TGTGCCAGCAGCTTAAGTCAGGGGCAGGGCGGCTACGAGCAGTACTTC.

The chain employs TRBV5-1 and TRBJ1-5, with 11 bases lining up with TRBD1. This CDR3 region has 15 residues. Germline CDR1 reads SGHRS; CDR2 reads YFSETQ. V was clipped by 4 bases and J by 6 bases; unmatched bases: 6. CDR3 nucleotide sequence: TGCGCCAGCAGCCCACGGACAGGGGGCGGTCAGCCCCAGCATTTT. This gives the protein CASSPRTGGGQPQHF.

V and J are TRBV3-1 (or the pseudogene TRBV3-2) and TRBJ1-1; D gene ambiguous. Trimming pared 0 bases from V and 10 bases from J, leaving 3 bases between. Germline values: CDR1 LGHDT, CDR2 YNNKEL (reference sequence). The CDR3 extends over 10 amino acids. CDR3 sequence: CASSQDGAFF. The CDR3 DNA follows: TGTGCCAGCAGCCAAGACGGAGCTTTCTTT.

The chain combines TRBV7-9 with TRBJ2-1; tentative D call: TRBD1 (6 bases). V lost 0 bases and J 6 bases, leaving 21 bases between the germline ends. The CDR3 sequence is 18 residues long. Germline V gene lookup returns CDR1 SEHNR and CDR2 FQNEAQ (reference sequence). CDR3 nucleotide sequence: TGTGCCAGCAGCTTAGCCTACTCTACCGGGACACCGGGCAATGAGCAGTTCTTC. Translating it yields CASSLAYSTGTPGNEQFF.

The chain joins TRBV6-1 to TRBJ1-2, with 7 bases identical to TRBD1. The CDR3 sequence is 14 residues long. Germline values: CDR1 MNHNS, CDR2 SASEGT. The trim removed 1 base at V and 5 bases at J, leaving 4 bases unmatched. The CDR3 here is CASSEGTGRYGYTF. The CDR3 DNA follows: TGTGCCAGCAGTGAAGGGACAGGACGATATGGCTACACCTTC.

The CDR3 region has the DNA TGTGCCAGCAGCCCGGGACAGGGGCTCGGCGAGCAGTACTTC. Translated, it gives CASSPGQGLGEQYF. This sequence joins TRBV7-9 and TRBJ2-7; 10 nucleotides line up with TRBD1. Germline trimming cut 5 bases from V and 6 bases from J; bases unmatched to any gene: 7. CDR3 size: 14 residues. Germline CDR1 is SEHNR and CDR2 is FQNEAQ (reference sequence).

J is TRBJ1-4 and V is TRBV14, with D possibly matching TRBD1 (6 bases). The CDR3 runs to 15 residues. The ends were cut back, 3 bases at V and 5 bases at J, with 13 bases in the middle. The germline V gene encodes CDR1 SGHDN and CDR2 FVKESK. The chain's CDR3 is CASSHRTASNEKLFF. In DNA, the CDR3 is TGTGCCAGCAGCCACCGGACAGCATCGAATGAAAAACTGTTTTTT.

This chain links TRBV11-3 with TRBJ2-3; 16 nucleotides line up with TRBD2. After removal of 5 bases from V and 3 bases from J, the junction contained 8 bases not matched to a gene. Germline loops: CDR1 SGHNT, CDR2 YENEEA. The CDR3 spans 18 residues. The CDR3 reads CASSPGTSGGAWTDTQYF. CDR3 coding DNA: TGTGCCAGCAGCCCGGGGACTAGCGGGGGGGCGTGGACAGATACGCAGTATTTT.

The chain couples TRBV7-2 to TRBJ2-7; D unclear. The germline gives CDR1 SGHTA, CDR2 FQGNSA. The CDR3 has 15 amino acids. Trimming stripped 5 bases from V and 1 base from J, with 15 bases between. This CDR3 reads CASSKQTAASYEQYF. The CDR3 nucleotides read TGTGCCAGCAGCAAACAAACGGCGGCATCCTACGAGCAGTACTTC.

V usage is TRBV5-4 and J usage is TRBJ2-5; 10 bases are shared with TRBD1. Germline V gene lookup returns CDR1 SGHNT and CDR2 YYREEE (reference sequence). This CDR3 has 14 residues. Trimming cost V 4 bases and J 7 bases; bases outside gene matches: 7. CDR3 coding DNA: TGTGCCAGCAGCGTGGGACAGGGGATAGGGACCCAGTACTTC. Protein product: CASSVGQGIGTQYF.

The rearrangement links TRBV5-6 to TRBJ1-4, with D perhaps matching TRBD1 (6 bases). The length of the CDR3 is 15 residues. Between the trimmed V and J ends, which lost 4 bases and 4 bases, there was a span of 14 bases. The germline V gene has CDR1 SGHDT and CDR2 YYEEEE. Here the CDR3 reads CASSLRQANNEKLFF. DNA of the CDR3: TGTGCCAGCAGCCTACGACAGGCTAATAATGAAAAACTGTTTTTT.